This TCR beta chain was documented in a study of molecular identifiers for immune sequencing clone quantification (dated 2018 in TCRdb). At the level of the whole study: For a replicate experiment, RNA from approximately 20,000 or 100,000 naive CD8 T cells was divided into five aliquots, of which four were sequenced. CD8 T cells were used in a methods study to benchmark molecular-identifier clustering-based TCR repertoire sequencing (MIDCIRS) and TCR RNA copy counting. Results the study describes overall, beyond this receptor: About 3 recovered TCR RNA copies per cell were obtained by modeling, versus roughly 10 by digital PCR, implying a capture efficiency of 30% to 35%. When barcode sub-clustering was left out, chimeric consensus sequences inflated TCR diversity, with chimeras reaching as high as 47%. Spiked-in Jurkat TCR RNA equivalent to a single cell was reported to be detectable even among fewer than 1.2 million naive CD8 T cells. Clones above 20 RNA copies held over 99% of molecules in CMV-specific effector cells but under 1% in naive cells. The naive libraries included spiked-in Jurkat TCR RNA (10 copies' worth), and this RNA is not part of the donor repertoire. The sizes of highly expanded clones could end up underestimated when identical TCR molecules share a barcode.

Trimming accounts for 0 bases at V and 9 bases at J, while the number of junction bases matched to no gene is 8. CDR1 and CDR2, per the germline V gene (reference sequence), are GTSNPN and SVGIG. The CDR3 runs 13 amino acids, cysteine and phenylalanine included. Only the CDR3 DNA stays, 39 bases, in frame from base 1. A remark on this clonotype: It has no known antigen specificity. Base qualities are missing; no much larger clone stands one base away.

The method behind the library was PCR. TCRdb names NextSeq 500 as the instrument used. Preparation of bulk TCR libraries followed a previously described approach, with the TCR primers listed in Table S5. Purification of total RNA was performed with the Qiagen AllPrep DNA/RNA kit. Reads from multiple sequencing runs of the same library were pooled before analysis. On the authors' methods: Reads were retained only if the reads had an exact TCR constant sequence, and the retained reads were trimmed to 150 nt and grouped according to their 12-nt molecular barcodes. Within each barcode group, reads were sub-clustered at a 15% Levenshtein threshold, and quality-weighted consensus sequences were built per RNA molecule. Non-functional sequences were filtered out, along with any lower-count sequence sitting one edit away from another sequence. On the basis of fitting two negative binomial distributions, barcode sub-clusters with fewer than 20% of the maximum read count were discarded. In-frame beta chains were kept once TCRdb had trimmed the public reads at Q25 with fastp and called clones with MiXCR. Rows are combined by CDR3 protein, so each entry shows the most common genes and DNA. Clone size and V and J calls follow TCRdb, not the original study. Across this sample there are roughly 90,000 distinct CDR3 sequences, with nearly 25% seen only once. Of the sample, approximately 0.8% is held by the ten largest clones.

Libraries of naive CD8 T cells were generated from roughly 18,000 to 920,000 sorted cells, with 10%, 30% or 50% of the purified RNA used. Naive CD8 T cells, defined as CD8+CD4-CCR7+CD45RA+, were FACS-sorted into RLT Plus buffer on a BD FACSAria II. Nine to eleven TCR copies' worth of Jurkat RNA were spiked into 20,000-1,000,000 naive CD8 T cell samples to test detection sensitivity. CD8 T cells were enriched with RosetteSep CD8+ T Cell Enrichment Cocktail and Ficoll-Paque, followed by ACK red cell lysis. This receptor chain uses TRBV30 and TRBJ2-7; 7 nucleotides in the junction match TRBD1. This clonotype originated in a human donor in good health. Some libraries in this study had Jurkat cell RNA spiked in. Sequencing input: naive CD8+ T cells from blood, with Jurkat cell RNA spiked in. The cell subset or site label, as the study defines it: FACS-sorted CD8+CD4-CCR7+CD45RA+ naive T cells. The nucleotide sequence reads TGTGCCTGGAGTGTAACAGGGGCGAGCGGGCAGTACTTC. This sequence encodes CAWSVTGASGQYF. The entire variable domain, with the stretches around the CDR3 drawn from the reference TRBV30 and TRBJ2-7 proteins, is SQTIHQWPATLVQPVGSPLSLECTVEGTSNPNLYWYRQAAGRGLQLLFYSVGIGQISSEVPQNLSASRPQDRQFILSSKKLLLSDSGFYLCAWSVTGASGQYFGPGTRLTVT.